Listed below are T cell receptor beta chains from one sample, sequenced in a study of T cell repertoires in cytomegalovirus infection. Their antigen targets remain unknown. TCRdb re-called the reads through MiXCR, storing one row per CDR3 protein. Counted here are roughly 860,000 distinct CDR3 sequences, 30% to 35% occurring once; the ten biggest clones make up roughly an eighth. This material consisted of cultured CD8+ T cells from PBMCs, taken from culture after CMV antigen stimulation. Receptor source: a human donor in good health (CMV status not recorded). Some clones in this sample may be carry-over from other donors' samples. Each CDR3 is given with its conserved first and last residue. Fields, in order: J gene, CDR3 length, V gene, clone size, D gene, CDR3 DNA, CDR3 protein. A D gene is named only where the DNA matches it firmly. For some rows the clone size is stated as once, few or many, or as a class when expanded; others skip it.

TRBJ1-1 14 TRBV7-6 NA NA TGTGCCAGCACCCCCCTTGGCCCGAACACTGAAGCTTTCTTT CASTPLGPNTEAFF
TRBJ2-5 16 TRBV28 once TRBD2 TGTGCCAGCAGTTTATGGAGCGGGGGGCCACAAGAGACCCAGTACTTC CASSLWSGGPQETQYF
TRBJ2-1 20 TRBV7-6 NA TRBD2 TGTGCCAGCAGCGTCTACAGGGGGACTAGCGGGGGGGTCGCCTACAATGAGCAGTTCTTC CASSVYRGTSGGVAYNEQFF
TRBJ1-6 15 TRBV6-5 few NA TGTGCCAGCAGCACCGGACAGCCTGGGAATTCACCCCTCCACTTT CASSTGQPGNSPLHF
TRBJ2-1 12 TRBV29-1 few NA TGCAGCGTTGGCAGGGTTAACAATGAGCAGTTCTTC CSVGRVNNEQFF
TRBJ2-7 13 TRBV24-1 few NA TGTGCCACCAGTGCGGACCGCTCCTACGAGCAGTACTTC CATSADRSYEQYF
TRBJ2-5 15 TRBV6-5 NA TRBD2 TGTGCCAGCAGTCCCATGACTAGCGTGGGGGAGACCCAGTACTTC CASSPMTSVGETQYF
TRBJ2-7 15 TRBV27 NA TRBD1 TGTGCCAGCAGTTTCACCGGGACAGGGCTGTACGAGCAGTACTTC CASSFTGTGLYEQYF
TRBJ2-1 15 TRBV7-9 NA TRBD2 TGTGCCAGCCTCATACTAGCGGGTCCACCCAATGAGCAGTTCTTC CASLILAGPPNEQFF
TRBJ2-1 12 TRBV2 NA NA TGTGCCAGCAGCAAAGGCCCCAATGAGCAGTTCTTC CASSKGPNEQFF
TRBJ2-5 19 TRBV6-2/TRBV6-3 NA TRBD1 TGTGCCAGCAGTTACTCGCCCGGGACAGGGAGAAGGTACCAAGAGACCCAGTACTTC CASSYSPGTGRRYQETQYF
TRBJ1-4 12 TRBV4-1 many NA TGCGCCAGCAGCCCCCACGGGGAAAAACTGTTTTTT CASSPHGEKLFF
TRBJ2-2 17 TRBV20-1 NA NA TGCAGTGCTACCCCTAACAGGAGAACTTCGAACACCGGGGAGCTGTTTTTT CSATPNRRTSNTGELFF
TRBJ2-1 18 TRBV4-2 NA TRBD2 TGTGCCAGCAGCCAAGGAGTCATAGCGGGGGGGTACATTGATGAGCAGTTCTTC CASSQGVIAGGYIDEQFF
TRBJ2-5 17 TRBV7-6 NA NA TGTGCCAGCAGCTTTCCCCCTTCTACCGGGACGATAGAGACCCAGTACTTC CASSFPPSTGTIETQYF
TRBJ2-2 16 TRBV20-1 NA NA TGCAGTGCTCCCCCCCGAGGTCTCCGTTACACCGGGGAGCTGTTTTTT CSAPPRGLRYTGELFF
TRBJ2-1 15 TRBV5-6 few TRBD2 TGTGCCAGCAGCTTCACTAGCGGGGTAAGGCATGAGCAGTTCTTC CASSFTSGVRHEQFF
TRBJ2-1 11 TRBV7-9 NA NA TGTGCCAGCCGAGCCAATATTGAGCAGTTCTTC CASRANIEQFF
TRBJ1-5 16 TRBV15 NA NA TGTGCCACCAGCAGGTTAGGGGAATATAGCAATCAGCCCCAGCATTTT CATSRLGEYSNQPQHF
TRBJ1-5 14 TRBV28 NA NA TGTGCCAGCAGTCAAGGGGGAGTCTATCAGCCCCAGCATTTT CASSQGGVYQPQHF
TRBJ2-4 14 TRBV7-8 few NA TGTGCCAGCAGCCCATTGGAAGGCAAAAACATTCAGTACTTC CASSPLEGKNIQYF
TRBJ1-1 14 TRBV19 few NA TGTGCCAGTAGGCTTGAATTAGCCGGAACTGAAGCTTTCTTT CASRLELAGTEAFF
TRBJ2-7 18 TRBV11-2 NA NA TGTGCCAGCAGCTTAGATCCAGATGACGGGGGATATTACTACGAGCAGTACTTC CASSLDPDDGGYYYEQYF
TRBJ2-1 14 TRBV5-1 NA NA TGCGCCAGCAGCCTATTGACAGGTCTGGATGAGCAGTTCTTC CASSLLTGLDEQFF
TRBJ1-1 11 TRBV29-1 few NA TGCAGCGTTGAAGGCAGCGAACAAGCTTTCTTT CSVEGSEQAFF
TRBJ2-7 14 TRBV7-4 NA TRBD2 TGTGCCAGCAGCCCCGGGGGGGGGGCCTACGAGCAGTACTTC CASSPGGGAYEQYF
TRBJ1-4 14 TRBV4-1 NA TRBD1 TGCGCCAGCAACCCGGGACAGGAATCAGAAAAACTGTTTTTT CASNPGQESEKLFF
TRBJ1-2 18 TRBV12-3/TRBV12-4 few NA TGTGCCAGCAGTTTATGGAAAAGGGTTCCTACTGCTAACTATGGCTACACCTTC CASSLWKRVPTANYGYTF
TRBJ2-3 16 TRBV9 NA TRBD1 TGTGCCAGCAGCGAAAGGACAGGGTTTATCACAGATACGCAGTATTTT CASSERTGFITDTQYF
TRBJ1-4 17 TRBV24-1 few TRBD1 TGTGCCACCAGTGACCTACAGGGGATGGCAACTAATGAAAAACTGTTTTTT CATSDLQGMATNEKLFF
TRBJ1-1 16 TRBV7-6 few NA TGTGCCAGCAGCTTATCTCGGGGCGTTTTGAACACTGAAGCTTTCTTT CASSLSRGVLNTEAFF
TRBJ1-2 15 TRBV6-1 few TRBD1 TGTGCCAGCAGTGATAACCACAGGGGTACCTATGGCTACACCTTC CASSDNHRGTYGYTF
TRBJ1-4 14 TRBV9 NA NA TGTGCCAGCAGCGTTGAGAACAGGGATGAAAAACTGTTTTTT CASSVENRDEKLFF
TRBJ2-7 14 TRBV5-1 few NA TGCGCCAGCAGCGACACCTCGAACTCCTACGAGCAGTACTTC CASSDTSNSYEQYF
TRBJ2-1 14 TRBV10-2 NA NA TGCGCCAACAGTGTCCAGGGCTCCTACAATGAGCAGTTCTTC CANSVQGSYNEQFF
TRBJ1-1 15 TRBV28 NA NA TGTGCCAGCAGCCAACGGGGTGCAGTGAACACTGAAGCTTTCTTT CASSQRGAVNTEAFF
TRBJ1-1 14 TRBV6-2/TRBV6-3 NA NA TGTGCCAGCAGACAGGAGGGGTATGACACTGAAGCTTTCTTT CASRQEGYDTEAFF
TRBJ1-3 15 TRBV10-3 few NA TGTGCCATCAGTCTTACAGGGTCGCGCGGAAACACCATATATTTT CAISLTGSRGNTIYF
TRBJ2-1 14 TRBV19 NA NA TGTGCCAGTAGCAACCCGGGGGAGCTCAATGAGCAGTTCTTC CASSNPGELNEQFF
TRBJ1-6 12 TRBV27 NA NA TGTGCCAGCAGTCATCCAGGGTCACCCCTCCACTTT CASSHPGSPLHF
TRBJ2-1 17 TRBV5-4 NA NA TGTGCCAGCAGCCCTGAGGTAGGGACAGAGGAGGGCGATGAGCAGTTCTTC CASSPEVGTEEGDEQFF
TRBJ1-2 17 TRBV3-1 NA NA TGTGCCAGCAGCCAAGATGCCGGGAGCAACATTCCCGATGGCTACACCTTC CASSQDAGSNIPDGYTF
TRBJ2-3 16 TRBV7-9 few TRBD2 TGTGCCAGCAGCTCCGGACTGCGGGGGGTTTGGGCTACGCAGTATTTT CASSSGLRGVWATQYF
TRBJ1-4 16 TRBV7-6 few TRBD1 TGTGCCAGCAGCTTAGGACAGGGGCGCATTAATGAAAAACTGTTTTTT CASSLGQGRINEKLFF
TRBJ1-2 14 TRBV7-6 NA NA TGTGCCAGCAGCGCCGACGTACTACCGGATGGCTACACCTTC CASSADVLPDGYTF
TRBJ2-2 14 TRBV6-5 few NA TGTGCCAGCAGTCTCATTGGGGGCGCCGGGGAGCTGTTTTTT CASSLIGGAGELFF
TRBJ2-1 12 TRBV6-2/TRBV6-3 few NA TGTGCCAGCTGGGACTCCTACAATGAGCAGTTCTTC CASWDSYNEQFF
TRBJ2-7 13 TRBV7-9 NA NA TGTGCCAGCAGCCCCTCCCTCACCTACGAGCAGTACTTC CASSPSLTYEQYF
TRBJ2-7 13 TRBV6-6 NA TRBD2 TGTGCCAGCAGTGGGAGGGCTACCTACGAGCAGTACTTC CASSGRATYEQYF
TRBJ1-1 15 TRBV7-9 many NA TGTGCCAGCAGCTGGCGCACAGGCGCTAACACTGAAGCTTTCTTT CASSWRTGANTEAFF